The clone carrying this TCR beta chain has more than one count but fewer than ten. TCRdb fed the RT-PCR reads into MiXCR, producing one record per CDR3 protein. This table holds about 680,000 distinct CDR3 sequences, more than 13% found once. Sequencing input: memory CD4+ T cells from blood. This TCR was sampled from a female donor in good health, serving as a healthy control.

DNA of the CDR3: TGTGCCAGCAGCAGAACTTGGGATAGCAATCAGCCCCAGCATTTT. Amino acid sequence: CASSRTWDSNQPQHF. The chain has TRBV9 and TRBJ1-5; D gene ambiguous. V lost 4 bases, J lost 0 bases, and 11 bases lay in between. Per the germline V gene, CDR1 is SGDLS and CDR2 is YYNGEE. This CDR3 is built from 15 residues.